What follows are 2 T cell receptor beta chains derived from one specimen sequenced in a study of TIL therapy for anti-PD-1-resistant metastatic lung cancer. Sequencing used immunoSEQ v3. Sequencing was performed with immunoSEQ multiplex PCR; in TCRdb, only in-frame clones are kept and a portion is missing. The sample shows 21,000 or so clones, 60% to 85% of them seen only once. Time point denoted: pre-treatment sample, taken before nivolumab and TIL therapy. This specimen was blood, taken at baseline. These receptors were obtained from a person aged 25-80 years with non-small cell lung cancer.

The genes are TRBV7-2 and TRBJ1-2, with 8 bases matching TRBD1. The CDR3 covers 15 residues. Germline trimming cut 1 base from V and 4 bases from J; bases unmatched to any gene: 5. The germline V gene encodes CDR1 SGHTA and CDR2 FQGNSA. The CDR3, as DNA: TGTGCCAGCAGCTTAGACAACAGGGGGGCCTATGGCTACACCTTC. The encoded protein is CASSLDNRGAYGYTF. Together with reference TRBV7-2 and TRBJ1-2, the CDR3 gives the full variable domain: GAGVSQSPSNKVTEKGKDVELRCDPISGHTALYWYRQSLGQGLEFLIYFQGNSAPDKSGLPSDRFSAERTGGSVSTLTIQRTQQEDSAVYLCASSLDNRGAYGYTFGSGTRLTVV.

On this clone: A junction boundary mismatches the germline segment, possibly from a read error. This chain uses TRBV6-6 with TRBJ2-7; 8 bases are shared with TRBD1. The V gene's germline CDR1 is MNHNY and CDR2 SVGAGI (reference sequence). The CDR3 length is 12 residues. CDR3 protein: CASTNPGGNRNF. The DNA for the CDR3 is TGTGCCAGCACCAACCCAGGGGGCAATAGAAATTTC.